One and the same sample provided the 10 T cell receptor beta chains below, sequenced in a study of chemoradiotherapy in HPV16-positive cancers. Here immunoSEQ multiplex PCR was the method, and the copy in TCRdb shows in-frame clones only, minus some. This table holds approximately 50,000 clones, more than 90% found once. The starting material was blood, obtained from a patient who underwent chemoradiotherapy. Receptor source: a human donor with HPV-associated anogenital cancer.

V is TRBV15 and J is TRBJ2-7; 10 nucleotides line up with TRBD2. This CDR3 spans 17 amino acids. After removal of 3 bases from V and 0 bases from J, the junction contained 8 bases not matched to a gene. The germline CDR1 and CDR2 sequences are LNHNV and YYDKDF (reference sequence). This chain's CDR3 is CATSSGSSGGRSYEQYF. The CDR3 nucleotides read TGTGCCACCAGCAGCGGGTCTAGCGGGGGACGCTCCTACGAGCAGTACTTC.

The rearrangement joins TRBV18 to TRBJ1-5; tentative D call: TRBD1 (6 bases). V was pared by 6 bases and J by 5 bases, with 11 bases between. The CDR3 length is 13 residues. The V gene's germline CDR1 is KGHSH and CDR2 LQKENI. CDR3: CASSQGLDQPQHF. The CDR3 nucleotides read TGTGCCAGCTCTCAGGGGCTTGATCAGCCCCAGCATTTT.

The chain links TRBV6-6 to TRBJ2-5, with TRBD2 as a possible D gene (5 bases). This CDR3 is built from 15 residues. Trimming shortened V by 2 bases and J by 4 bases, and 14 bases separated the two germline ends. Germline lookup yields CDR1 MNHNY and CDR2 SVGAGI (reference sequence). CDR3 in amino acids: CASSYEGGLVETQYF. Here the CDR3 DNA reads TGTGCCAGCAGTTACGAGGGTGGTTTAGTAGAGACCCAGTACTTC.

The J gene is TRBJ2-5, the V gene TRBV9; 9 bases align to TRBD2. Germline V gene lookup returns CDR1 SGDLS and CDR2 YYNGEE. V shed 1 base, J shed 0 bases, and the junction held 1 base outside the gene matches. CDR3 size: 15 residues. In DNA form, the CDR3 reads TGTGCCAGCAGCGTAAGCGGGGGGAACCAAGAGACCCAGTACTTC. Encoded protein: CASSVSGGNQETQYF.

The sample holds a few counts of this clone. V usage is TRBV7-8 and J usage is TRBJ1-1; D might be TRBD1 (6 bases). Germline V gene sequence: CDR1 SGHVS, CDR2 FQNEAQ. There are 13 residues in the CDR3. V shed 5 bases and J shed 9 bases, with 16 bases lying between them. Here the CDR3 DNA reads TGTGCCAGCAGCCCCCTGGACAGCTTGAAAGCTTTCTTT. Translation gives CASSPLDSLKAFF.

The rearrangement joins TRBV6-5 to TRBJ2-7; D remains unclear. CDR1 MNHEY and CDR2 SVGAGI come from the germline V gene. The CDR3 consists of 16 residues. The germline V and J ends were trimmed by 0 bases and 0 bases, with 12 bases remaining between them. The CDR3 DNA reads as TGTGCCAGCAGTTACTCGGTTCAAGGCGGCTCCTACGAGCAGTACTTC. Its protein product is CASSYSVQGGSYEQYF.

This sequence joins TRBV19 and TRBJ2-7; D unclear. This CDR3 is built from 15 residues. Trimming pared 1 base from V and 4 bases from J, leaving 14 bases between. The V gene's germline CDR1 is LNHDA and CDR2 SQIVND (reference sequence). The CDR3 region has the DNA TGTGCCAGTAGTATAGGAGGCCCGGGCGTGTACGAGCAGTACTTC. Amino acids: CASSIGGPGVYEQYF.

The gene calls are TRBV19 and TRBJ2-7; 8 bases match TRBD2. J gave up 1 base and V 3 bases, and 5 bases lay outside the gene matches. The CDR3 extends over 15 amino acids. CDR1 and CDR2 (germline): LNHDA, SQIVND (reference sequence). The CDR3 bases are TGTGCCAGTAGTATGGGTAGCGGGGCGTCCTACGAGCAGTACTTC. Translating it yields CASSMGSGASYEQYF.

This clone is a singleton in its sample. This chain uses TRBV5-3 with TRBJ2-7; D unresolved. TRBV5-3 falls under the ORF class, with uncertain function. The CDR3 is 15 residues long. V lost 4 bases to trimming and J lost 1 base, with 15 bases between them. CDR3 region: CARSPSPACSYEQYF. The DNA for the CDR3 is TGTGCCAGAAGCCCTTCCCCCGCCTGTTCCTACGAGCAGTACTTC.

This chain links TRBV5-1 with TRBJ1-1; 7 nucleotides align to TRBD1. Trimming at V came to 4 bases and at J to 3 bases, leaving 6 bases not matched to a gene. CDR1 is SGHRS, CDR2 YFSETQ, per germline. The CDR3 spans 14 residues. The CDR3, as DNA: TGCGCCAGCAGCAGAAAAGGGACAGACACTGAAGCTTTCTTT. Translated: CASSRKGTDTEAFF.